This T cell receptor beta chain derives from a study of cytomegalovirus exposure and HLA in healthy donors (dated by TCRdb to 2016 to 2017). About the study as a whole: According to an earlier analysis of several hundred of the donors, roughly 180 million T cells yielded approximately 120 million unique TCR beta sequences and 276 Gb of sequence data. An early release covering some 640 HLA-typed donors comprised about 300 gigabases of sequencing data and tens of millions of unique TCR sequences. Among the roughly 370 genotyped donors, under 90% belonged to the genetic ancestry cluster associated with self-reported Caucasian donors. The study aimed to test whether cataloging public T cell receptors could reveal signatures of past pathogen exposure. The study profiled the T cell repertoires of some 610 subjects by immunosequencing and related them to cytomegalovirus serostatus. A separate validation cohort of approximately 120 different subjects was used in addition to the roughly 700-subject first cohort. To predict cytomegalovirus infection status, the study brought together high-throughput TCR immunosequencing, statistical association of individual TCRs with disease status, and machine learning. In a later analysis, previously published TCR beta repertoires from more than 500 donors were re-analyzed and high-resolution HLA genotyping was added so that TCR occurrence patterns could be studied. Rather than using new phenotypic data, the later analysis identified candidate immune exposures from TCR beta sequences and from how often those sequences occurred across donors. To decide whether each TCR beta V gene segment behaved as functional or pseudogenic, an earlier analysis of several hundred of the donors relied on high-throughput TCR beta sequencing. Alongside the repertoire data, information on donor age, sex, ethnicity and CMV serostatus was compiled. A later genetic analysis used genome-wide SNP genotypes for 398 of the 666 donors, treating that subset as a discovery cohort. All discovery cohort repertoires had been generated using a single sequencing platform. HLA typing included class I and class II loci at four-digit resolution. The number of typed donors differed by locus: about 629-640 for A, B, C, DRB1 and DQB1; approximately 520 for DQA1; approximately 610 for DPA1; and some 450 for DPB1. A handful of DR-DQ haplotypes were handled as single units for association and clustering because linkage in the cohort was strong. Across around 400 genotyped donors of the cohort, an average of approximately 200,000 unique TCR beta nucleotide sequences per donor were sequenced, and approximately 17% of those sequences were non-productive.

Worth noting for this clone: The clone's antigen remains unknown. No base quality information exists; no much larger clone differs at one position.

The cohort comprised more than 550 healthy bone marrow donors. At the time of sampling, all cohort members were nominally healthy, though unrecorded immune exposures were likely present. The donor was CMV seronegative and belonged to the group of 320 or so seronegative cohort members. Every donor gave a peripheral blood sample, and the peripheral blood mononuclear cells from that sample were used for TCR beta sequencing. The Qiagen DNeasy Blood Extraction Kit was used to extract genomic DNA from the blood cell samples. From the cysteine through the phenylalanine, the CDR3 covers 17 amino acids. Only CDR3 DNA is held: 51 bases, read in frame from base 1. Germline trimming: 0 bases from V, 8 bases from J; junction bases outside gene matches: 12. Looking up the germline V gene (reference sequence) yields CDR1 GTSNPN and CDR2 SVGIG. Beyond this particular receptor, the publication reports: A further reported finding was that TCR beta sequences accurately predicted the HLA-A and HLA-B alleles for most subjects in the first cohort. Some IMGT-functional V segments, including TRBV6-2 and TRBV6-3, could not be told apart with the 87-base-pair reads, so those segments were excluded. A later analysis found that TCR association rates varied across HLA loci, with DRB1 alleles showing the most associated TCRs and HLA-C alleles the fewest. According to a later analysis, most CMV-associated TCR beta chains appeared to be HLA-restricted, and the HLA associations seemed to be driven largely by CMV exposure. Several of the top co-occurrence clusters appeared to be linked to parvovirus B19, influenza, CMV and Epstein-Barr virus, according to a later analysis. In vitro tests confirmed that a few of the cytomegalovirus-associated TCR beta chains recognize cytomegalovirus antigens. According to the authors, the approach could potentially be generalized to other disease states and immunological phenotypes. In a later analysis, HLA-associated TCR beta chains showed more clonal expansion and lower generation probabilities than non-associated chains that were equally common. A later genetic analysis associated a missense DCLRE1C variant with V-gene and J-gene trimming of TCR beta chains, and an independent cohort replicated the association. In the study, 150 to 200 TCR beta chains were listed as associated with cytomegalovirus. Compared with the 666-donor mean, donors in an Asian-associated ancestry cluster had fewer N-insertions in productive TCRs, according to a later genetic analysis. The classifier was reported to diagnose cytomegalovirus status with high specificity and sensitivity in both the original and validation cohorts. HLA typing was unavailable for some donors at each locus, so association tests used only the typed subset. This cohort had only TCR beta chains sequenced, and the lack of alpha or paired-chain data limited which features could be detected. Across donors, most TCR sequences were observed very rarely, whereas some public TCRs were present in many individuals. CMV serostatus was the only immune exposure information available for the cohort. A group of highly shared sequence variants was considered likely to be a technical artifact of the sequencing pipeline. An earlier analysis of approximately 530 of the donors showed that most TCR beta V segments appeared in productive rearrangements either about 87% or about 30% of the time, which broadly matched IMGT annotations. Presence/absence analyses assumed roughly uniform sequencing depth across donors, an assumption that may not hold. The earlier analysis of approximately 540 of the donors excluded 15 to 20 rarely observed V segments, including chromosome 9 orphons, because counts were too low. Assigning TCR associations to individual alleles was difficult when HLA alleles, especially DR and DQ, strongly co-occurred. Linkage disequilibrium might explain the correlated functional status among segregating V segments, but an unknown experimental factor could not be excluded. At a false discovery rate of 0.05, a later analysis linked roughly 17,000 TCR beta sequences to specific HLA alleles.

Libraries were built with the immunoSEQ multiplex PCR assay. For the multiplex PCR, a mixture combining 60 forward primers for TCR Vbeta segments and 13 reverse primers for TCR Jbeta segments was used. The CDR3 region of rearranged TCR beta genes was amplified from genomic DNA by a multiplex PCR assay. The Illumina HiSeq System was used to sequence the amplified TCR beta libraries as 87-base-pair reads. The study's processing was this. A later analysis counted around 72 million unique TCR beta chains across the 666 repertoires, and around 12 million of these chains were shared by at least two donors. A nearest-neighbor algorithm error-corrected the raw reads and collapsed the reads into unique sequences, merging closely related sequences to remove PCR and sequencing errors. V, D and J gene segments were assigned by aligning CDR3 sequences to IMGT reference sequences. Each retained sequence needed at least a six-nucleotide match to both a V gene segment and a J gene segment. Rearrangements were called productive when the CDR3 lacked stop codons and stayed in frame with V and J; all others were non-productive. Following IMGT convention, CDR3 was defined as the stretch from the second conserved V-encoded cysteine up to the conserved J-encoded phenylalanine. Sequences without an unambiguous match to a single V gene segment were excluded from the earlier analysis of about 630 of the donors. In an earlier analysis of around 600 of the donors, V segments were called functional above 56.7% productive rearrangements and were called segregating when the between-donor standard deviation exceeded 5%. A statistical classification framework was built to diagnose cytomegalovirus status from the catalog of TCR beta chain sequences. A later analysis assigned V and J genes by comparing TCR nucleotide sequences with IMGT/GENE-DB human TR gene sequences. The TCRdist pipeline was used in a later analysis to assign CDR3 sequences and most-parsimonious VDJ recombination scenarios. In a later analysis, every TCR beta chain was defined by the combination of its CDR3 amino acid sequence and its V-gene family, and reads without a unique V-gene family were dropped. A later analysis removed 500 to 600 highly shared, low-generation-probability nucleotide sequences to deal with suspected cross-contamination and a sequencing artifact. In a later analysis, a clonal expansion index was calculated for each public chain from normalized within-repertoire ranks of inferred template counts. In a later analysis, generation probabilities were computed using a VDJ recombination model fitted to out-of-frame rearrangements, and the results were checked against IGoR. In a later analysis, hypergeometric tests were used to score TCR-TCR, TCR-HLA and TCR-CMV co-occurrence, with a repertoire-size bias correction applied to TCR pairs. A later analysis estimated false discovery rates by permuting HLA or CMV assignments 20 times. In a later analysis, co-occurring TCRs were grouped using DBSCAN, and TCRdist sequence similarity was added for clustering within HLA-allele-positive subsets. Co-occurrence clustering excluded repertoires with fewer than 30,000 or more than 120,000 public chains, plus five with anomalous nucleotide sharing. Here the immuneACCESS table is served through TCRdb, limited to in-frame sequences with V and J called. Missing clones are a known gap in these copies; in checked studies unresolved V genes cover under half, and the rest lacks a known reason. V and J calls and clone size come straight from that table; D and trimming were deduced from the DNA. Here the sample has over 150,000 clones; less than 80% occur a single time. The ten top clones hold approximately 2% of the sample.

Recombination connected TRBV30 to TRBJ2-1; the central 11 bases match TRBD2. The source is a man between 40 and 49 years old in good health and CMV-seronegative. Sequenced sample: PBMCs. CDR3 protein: CAWSVRVSGRAVDEQFF. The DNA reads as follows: TGTGCCTGGAGTGTACGGGTTAGCGGGAGGGCCGTCGATGAGCAGTTCTTC. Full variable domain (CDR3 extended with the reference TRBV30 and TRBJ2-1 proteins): SQTIHQWPATLVQPVGSPLSLECTVEGTSNPNLYWYRQAAGRGLQLLFYSVGIGQISSEVPQNLSASRPQDRQFILSSKKLLLSDSGFYLCAWSVRVSGRAVDEQFFGPGTRLTVL.